The 15 T cell receptor beta chains below come from one sample, sequenced in a study of cytomegalovirus exposure and HLA in healthy donors listed by TCRdb under 2017. Libraries were constructed by the immunoSEQ multiplex PCR assay. For the multiplex PCR, a mixture combining 60 forward primers for TCR Vbeta segments and 13 reverse primers for TCR Jbeta segments was used. What TCRdb holds here is the immuneACCESS table cut down to in-frame rearrangements. Part of the clones is not present; checked against another copy, under half of the missing clones reflect an unresolved V gene, and the others are unexplained. Counted in this sample were roughly 130,000 clones; almost 85% of them appeared once. The top ten hold 2.7% of the sample. Material for sequencing was PBMCs. The receptors shown here come from a boy between 2 and 10 years old in good health and CMV-seronegative.

The chain couples TRBV5-1 to TRBJ1-3, with a weak D call TRBD1 (5 bases). Germline lookup yields CDR1 SGHRS and CDR2 YFSETQ. This CDR3 is 16 amino acids long. V dropped 3 bases and J dropped 3 bases, with 16 bases sitting between them. The DNA of the CDR3 is TGCGCCAGCAGCTATGAGGCGCAGGGAAGTGGAAACACCATATATTTT. Its protein is CASSYEAQGSGNTIYF.

This clone was observed a few times. V is TRBV7-6 and J is TRBJ1-2, with unresolved D. Germline V lookup: CDR1 SGHVS, CDR2 FNYEAQ. The CDR3 is made up of 15 amino acids. Trimming left V 1 base short and J 6 bases short, with 15 bases between. CDR3 sequence reads: CASSLVERGEDGYTF. In DNA form, the CDR3 reads TGTGCCAGCAGCTTAGTTGAACGGGGAGAAGATGGCTACACCTTC.

The J gene is TRBJ1-2, the V gene TRBV5-1, with TRBD1 identical over 10 bases. There are 16 residues in the CDR3. V gave up 0 bases and J gave up 5 bases; unmatched junction bases: 7. Per germline, CDR1 SGHRS and CDR2 YFSETQ. DNA of the CDR3: TGCGCCAGCAGCTTGGAGTGGACAGGGGGAAAATATGGCTACACCTTC. Translation: CASSLEWTGGKYGYTF.

The chain couples TRBV5-1 to TRBJ2-1; tentative D call: TRBD2 (5 bases). The CDR3 has 15 amino acids. Germline V gene lookup returns CDR1 SGHRS and CDR2 YFSETQ. The V and J ends lost 0 bases and 6 bases respectively, with 13 bases between them. Here the CDR3 DNA reads TGCGCCAGCAGCTTGGGGGGAGTAGTTCTCAATGAGCAGTTCTTC. It is translated as CASSLGGVVLNEQFF. Full variable domain (missing parts from reference TRBV5-1 and TRBJ2-1): KAGVTQTPRYLIKTRGQQVTLSCSPISGHRSVSWYQQTPGQGLQFLFEYFSETQRNKGNFPGRFSGRQFSNSRSEMNVSTLELGDSALYLCASSLGGVVLNEQFFGPGTRLTVL.

The chain employs TRBV5-1 and TRBJ1-1, with a weak D call TRBD1 (5 bases). This CDR3 comprises 14 residues. The ends were cut back, 4 bases at V and 5 bases at J, with 15 bases in the middle. Germline-derived CDR1 and CDR2 are SGHRS and YFSETQ. The CDR3 protein is CASSHGGVRTEAFF. In nucleotides, the CDR3 is TGCGCCAGCAGCCACGGGGGGGTGAGGACTGAAGCTTTCTTT.

The rearrangement links TRBV6-4 to TRBJ2-1; a possible D gene is TRBD2 (6 bases). The CDR3 consists of 14 residues. The V gene's germline CDR1 is MRHNA and CDR2 SNTAGT. Trimming shortened V by 3 bases and J by 7 bases, and 13 bases separated the two germline ends. CDR3 protein: CASSEHGTPNEQFF. The CDR3 region has the DNA TGTGCCAGCAGTGAACACGGGACTCCTAATGAGCAGTTCTTC.

CDR3 protein: CASSPGSGANTEAFF. CDR3 nucleotide sequence: TGTGCCAGCTCACCGGGATCGGGAGCGAACACTGAAGCTTTCTTT. The chain links TRBV18 to TRBJ1-1; D gene uncertain. Germline values: CDR1 KGHSH, CDR2 LQKENI. The CDR3 spans 15 residues. V dropped 3 bases and J dropped 1 base, with 12 bases sitting between them.

The chain links TRBV6-4 to TRBJ1-1; 9 bases align to TRBD1. The germline CDR1 and CDR2 sequences are MRHNA and SNTAGT. CDR3 size: 16 residues. J gave up 4 bases and V 3 bases, and 9 bases lay outside the gene matches. CDR3 in amino acids: CASSEALGQGATEAFF. The CDR3 DNA sequence: TGTGCCAGCAGTGAAGCATTGGGACAGGGCGCCACTGAAGCTTTCTTT.

The rearrangement links TRBV5-4 to TRBJ1-1, with 7 positions matching TRBD1. The germline V gene has CDR1 SGHNT and CDR2 YYREEE (reference sequence). The V and J ends lost 5 bases and 1 base, in that order; junction bases with no gene match: 8. The CDR3 has 15 amino acids. The CDR3 sequence is CASSPYTGANTEAFF. CDR3 DNA: TGTGCCAGCAGTCCGTATACAGGGGCGAACACTGAAGCTTTCTTT.

The chain links TRBV30 to TRBJ1-1, with D maybe TRBD1 (6 bases). Trimming removed 0 bases at V and 3 bases at J, with 8 bases between. The CDR3 totals 13 residues. CDR1 is GTSNPN and CDR2 is SVGIG in the germline V gene (reference sequence). The CDR3 region is CAWSVDRYTEAFF. The CDR3, as DNA: TGTGCCTGGAGTGTGGACAGATACACTGAAGCTTTCTTT.

This clone was counted only a few times. The V gene is TRBV6-4, the J gene TRBJ2-3; D call uncertain. V dropped 2 bases and J dropped 2 bases, with 8 bases sitting between them. The CDR3 spans 14 residues. CDR1 and CDR2 (germline): MRHNA, SNTAGT. The CDR3 spells CASSDGDVTDTQYF. Written as DNA, the CDR3 is TGTGCCAGCAGTGACGGAGATGTCACAGATACGCAGTATTTT.

The sample holds a few counts of this clone. This chain connects TRBV6-5 to TRBJ2-5; 11 bases fit TRBD1. V shed 5 bases, J shed 5 bases, and the junction held 7 bases outside the gene matches. CDR3 size: 15 residues. Per the germline V gene, CDR1 is MNHEY and CDR2 is SVGAGI. CDR3 loop: CASSTPGQGVETQYF. In DNA form, the CDR3 reads TGTGCCAGCAGTACCCCGGGACAGGGGGTGGAGACCCAGTACTTC.

The chain combines TRBV5-1 with TRBJ2-2, with 8 nucleotides matching TRBD1. The germline V gene has CDR1 SGHRS and CDR2 YFSETQ. The CDR3 loop spans 15 amino acids. Unmatched junction bases numbered 5, after V lost 3 bases and J lost 4 bases. CDR3 residues: CASSWETGVTGELFF. The CDR3 bases are TGCGCCAGCAGCTGGGAGACAGGGGTCACCGGGGAGCTGTTTTTT.

The chain uses TRBV7-9 and TRBJ1-6; TRBD1 might be the D (5 bases). This CDR3 region has 16 residues. Germline V CDR1 and CDR2: SEHNR, FQNEAQ (reference sequence). Trimming removed 4 bases at V and 7 bases at J, with 17 bases between. For the CDR3, the DNA is TGTGCCAGCAGCTGGGGAGGGGCCCTCCCAAATTCACCCCTCCACTTT. It specifies CASSWGGALPNSPLHF. The full variable domain, completed using reference TRBV7-9 and TRBJ1-6, is DTGVSQNPRHKITKRGQNVTFRCDPISEHNRLYWYRQTLGQGPEFLTYFQNEAQLEKSRLLSDRFSAERPKGSFSTLEIQRTEQGDSAMYLCASSWGGALPNSPLHFGNGTRLTVT.

The chain couples TRBV9 to TRBJ1-3, with D hard to call. The CDR3 totals 14 residues. V lost 0 bases, J lost 0 bases, and 4 bases lay in between. The germline CDR1 and CDR2 sequences are SGDLS and YYNGEE. CDR3 sequence (DNA): TGTGCCAGCAGCGTAGCCAGCTCTGGAAACACCATATATTTT. This translates into CASSVASSGNTIYF.